What follows are 26 T cell receptor beta chains derived from one specimen sequenced in a study of beta chain features in type 1 diabetes. General study results and limits: Significant though moderate, a shortening of TCRB CDR3s appeared in all four CD4+ subsets of Type 1 diabetes patients.

What was sequenced were expressed TCRB transcripts, since all of the isolated RNA had been reverse transcribed. Using immunoSEQ multiplex PCR, the repertoire was profiled, and TCRdb retains in-frame clones only, with some absent. Among about 650,000 clones listed, 9.5% to 15% were seen once. Antigens of these TCRs are unknown. Sequenced input: naive CD4+ T cells from blood. These receptors were taken from a man aged 25-40 years with type 1 diabetes.

The rearrangement joins TRBV7-9 to TRBJ1-2, with 10 nucleotides matching TRBD1. The length of the CDR3 is 16 residues. Trimming took 3 bases from V and 2 from J; bases not matched to a gene: 6. Germline V lookup: CDR1 SEHNR, CDR2 FQNEAQ (reference sequence). CDR3: CASSFQGTGDNYGYTF. CDR3 nucleotides: TGTGCCAGCAGCTTTCAGGGGACAGGGGACAACTATGGCTACACCTTC.

This clone was counted between two and nine times. The CDR3 DNA reads TGTGCCAGCAGTTCCCAAGCTAATGAAAAACTGTTTTTT. This codes for CASSSQANEKLFF. V gene TRBV25-1 combines with J gene TRBJ1-4; D is unresolved. Germline CDR1 and CDR2: MGHDK and SYGVNS. The length of the CDR3 is 13 residues. V was cut by 5 bases and J by 3 bases, with 7 bases left in between. The full variable domain, its missing parts supplied by reference TRBV25-1 and TRBJ1-4, is EADIYQTPRYLVIGTGKKITLECSQTMGHDKMYWYQQDPGMELHLIHYSYGVNSTEKGDLSSESTVSRIRTEHFPLTLESARPSHTSQYLCASSSQANEKLFFGSGTQLSVL.

The chain is built from TRBV7-2 and TRBJ2-1; D not resolved. Germline-derived CDR1 and CDR2 are SGHTA and FQGNSA. Trimming pared 2 bases from V and 4 bases from J, leaving 9 bases between. The CDR3 runs to 14 residues. For the CDR3, the DNA is TGTGCCAGCAGCTTAAGTGGCCGGTACAATGAGCAGTTCTTC. Encoded protein: CASSLSGRYNEQFF. The variable domain in full, completed from reference TRBV7-2 and TRBJ2-1, reads GAGVSQSPSNKVTEKGKDVELRCDPISGHTALYWYRQSLGQGLEFLIYFQGNSAPDKSGLPSDRFSAERTGGSVSTLTIQRTQQEDSAVYLCASSLSGRYNEQFFGPGTRLTVL.

The chain uses TRBV5-1 and TRBJ2-7, with D uncertain. V was trimmed by 2 bases and J by 3 bases, leaving 6 bases between them. Germline assignment: CDR1 SGHRS and CDR2 YFSETQ. This CDR3 has 12 residues. This CDR3 reads CASSFQGYEQYF. CDR3 DNA sequence: TGCGCCAGCAGCTTTCAAGGCTACGAGCAGTACTTC. Together with reference TRBV5-1 and TRBJ2-7, the CDR3 gives the full variable domain: KAGVTQTPRYLIKTRGQQVTLSCSPISGHRSVSWYQQTPGQGLQFLFEYFSETQRNKGNFPGRFSGRQFSNSRSEMNVSTLELGDSALYLCASSFQGYEQYFGPGTRLTVT.

J is TRBJ2-5 and V is TRBV9, with D uncertain. The CDR3 spans 13 residues. Germline V gene lookup returns CDR1 SGDLS and CDR2 YYNGEE. Trimming removed 1 base at V and 5 bases at J, with 9 bases between. The DNA for the CDR3 is TGTGCCAGCAGCGTACGGCTCGGGGAGACCCAGTACTTC. It encodes CASSVRLGETQYF. The whole variable domain, filled in from reference TRBV9 and TRBJ2-5, reads DSGVTQTPKHLITATGQRVTLRCSPRSGDLSVYWYQQSLDQGLQFLIQYYNGEERAKGNILERFSAQQFPDLHSELNLSSLELGDSALYFCASSVRLGETQYFGPGTRLLVL.

This clone was detected a few times. The V gene is TRBV2, the J gene TRBJ1-2; 12 nucleotides match TRBD1. This CDR3 has 15 residues. CDR1 is SNHLY and CDR2 is FYNNEI in the germline V gene. V lost 4 bases to trimming and J lost 4 bases; unmatched junction nucleotides: 4. The CDR3 protein is CASSVGQGAFYGYTF. The CDR3 DNA follows: TGTGCCAGCAGTGTGGGACAGGGGGCTTTCTATGGCTACACCTTC.

The chain carries TRBV4-1 and TRBJ2-3; 10 bases align to TRBD2. CDR3 length equals 16 residues. With V trimmed by 0 bases and J by 1 base, 1 base remained unmatched. Germline loops: CDR1 MGHRA, CDR2 YSYEKL. The CDR3 spells CASSQDLAGGTDTQYF. CDR3 sequence (DNA): TGCGCCAGCAGCCAAGACCTAGCGGGAGGCACAGATACGCAGTATTTT.

The chain has TRBV7-2 and TRBJ1-2; 7 bases align to TRBD1. V lost 4 bases and J lost 2; bases outside the gene matches: 10. This CDR3 region has 16 residues. Germline V gene sequence: CDR1 SGHTA, CDR2 FQGNSA. CDR3 coding DNA: TGTGCCAGCAGCTCCCGACAGGGAGGCAGGAACTATGGCTACACCTTC. Amino acid sequence: CASSSRQGGRNYGYTF.

This clone was counted a few times. The chain recombines TRBV7-9 with TRBJ1-1, with D unclear. Trimming removed 3 bases at V and 0 bases at J, with 8 bases between. Germline CDR1 is SEHNR and CDR2 is FQNEAQ (reference sequence). The CDR3 has 14 residues. The chain's CDR3 is CASSLEAMNTEAFF. CDR3 in DNA: TGTGCCAGCAGCTTGGAGGCTATGAACACTGAAGCTTTCTTT.

CDR3 DNA sequence: TGTGCCAGCAGCATTTCGGGACAGCCTTTAGATGCAACTAATGAAAAACTGTTTTTT. Translation gives CASSISGQPLDATNEKLFF. J is TRBJ1-4 and V is TRBV9; 7 bases agree with TRBD1. This CDR3 region has 19 residues. V lost 4 bases to trimming and J lost 0 bases; unmatched junction nucleotides: 15. CDR1 is SGDLS and CDR2 is YYNGEE in the germline V gene.

The rearrangement joins TRBV7-9 to TRBJ1-5; D is possibly TRBD1 (5 bases). V was shortened by 4 bases and J by 3 bases, with 10 bases between the two germline ends. This CDR3 has 14 amino acids. Germline assignment: CDR1 SEHNR and CDR2 FQNEAQ (reference sequence). CDR3 protein: CASSWGGNNQPQHF. CDR3 DNA sequence: TGTGCCAGCAGCTGGGGGGGAAACAATCAGCCCCAGCATTTT.

V is TRBV2 and J is TRBJ2-7; D is ambiguous. Per the germline V gene, CDR1 is SNHLY and CDR2 is FYNNEI. The V end was cut by 7 bases, the J end by 6 bases, with 16 bases between. The CDR3 is 13 amino acids. CDR3 loop: CASNSGSPGEQYF. CDR3 DNA: TGTGCCAGCAATAGTGGGTCGCCCGGCGAGCAGTACTTC.

The V and J genes are TRBV5-1 and TRBJ2-1; TRBD2 agrees at 7 bases. The CDR3 is 15 residues long. The J segment lost 10 bases and the V segment lost 0 bases, leaving 10 bases of the junction unmatched. Germline loops: CDR1 SGHRS, CDR2 YFSETQ. The CDR3 sequence is CASSLVASGPGEQFF. CDR3 nucleotides: TGCGCCAGCAGCTTGGTGGCTAGCGGACCAGGAGAGCAGTTCTTC.

This clone was counted between two and nine times. The chain has TRBV6-1 and TRBJ1-1; TRBD1 matches 8 bases. The CDR3 loop spans 14 amino acids. CDR1 and CDR2 (germline): MNHNS, SASEGT. J was trimmed by 7 bases and V by 6 bases; bases with no gene match: 10. This CDR3 is CASRAGQARLEAFF. In DNA form, the CDR3 reads TGTGCCAGCAGAGCGGGACAGGCCAGACTTGAAGCTTTCTTT.

J is TRBJ1-6 and V is TRBV18, with 8 bases fitting TRBD1. The junction had 7 bases not matched to a gene; V was cut back by 6 bases and J by 6 bases. This CDR3 spans 15 amino acids. CDR1 and CDR2 from the germline V gene are KGHSH and LQKENI. The CDR3 nucleotides are TGTGCCAGCTCCCCGGGACAGGTCTCTAATTCACCCCTCCACTTT. Translating it yields CASSPGQVSNSPLHF.

This clone has just a few counts. The rearrangement links TRBV6-5 to TRBJ1-3; unclear D gene. Per the germline V gene, CDR1 is MNHEY and CDR2 is SVGAGI. Trimming removed 7 bases from V and 4 bases from J, with 5 bases in between. The CDR3 is made up of 11 amino acids. Here the CDR3 DNA reads TGTGCCAGCATGGCGGGAAACACCATATATTTT. This translates into CASMAGNTIYF.

The chain couples TRBV5-6 to TRBJ2-5; TRBD2 might be the D (5 bases). The V and J ends lost 4 bases and 4 bases respectively, with 20 bases between them. There are 16 residues in the CDR3. Per the germline V gene, CDR1 is SGHDT and CDR2 is YYEEEE. CDR3 sequence: CASSLAGLDDGETQYF. In nucleotides, the CDR3 is TGTGCCAGCAGCCTTGCTGGACTGGACGATGGAGAGACCCAGTACTTC.

This clone was detected only a few times. The rearrangement uses TRBV7-2 and TRBJ2-3; D is unclear. Germline CDR1 is SGHTA and CDR2 is FQGNSA. Trimming pared 3 bases from V and 6 bases from J, leaving 19 bases between. This CDR3 has 16 amino acids. Here the CDR3 DNA reads TGTGCCAGCAGCTTGATAGCCAGTTCACATGAGGATACGCAGTATTTT. It codes for CASSLIASSHEDTQYF.

The V call is TRBV7-3, the J call TRBJ2-1, with D perhaps TRBD1 or TRBD2 (5 bases each). The germline V gene has CDR1 SGHTA and CDR2 FQGTGA. CDR3 length equals 18 residues. V was shortened by 2 bases and J by 0 bases, with 17 bases between the two germline ends. CDR3 DNA sequence: TGTGCCAGCAGCTTAGTAGGGACCCCCAGGAGCTCCTACAATGAGCAGTTCTTC. Translation: CASSLVGTPRSSYNEQFF.

The sample holds a few counts of this clone. The chain employs TRBV5-1 and TRBJ1-6, with D unresolved. Germline V gives CDR1 SGHRS, CDR2 YFSETQ. The CDR3 covers 16 residues. Trimming removed 5 bases from V and 13 bases from J, with 25 bases in between. The CDR3 coding sequence is TGCGCCAGCAGTTTTGGAGGCGCTGACGCCAAAATTCCCCTCCACTTT. Translated: CASSFGGADAKIPLHF.

The CDR3 DNA is TGTGCCAGCAGTTTTTTCGATTATGGCTACACCTTC. Protein: CASSFFDYGYTF. The V and J genes are TRBV28 and TRBJ1-2, with unresolved D. The V and J ends lost 3 bases and 5 bases respectively, with 7 bases between them. In germline, CDR1 is MDHEN, CDR2 SYDVKM. CDR3 length: 12 amino acids.

This clone came up a few times. J is TRBJ2-3 and V is TRBV11-2, with 14 bases matching TRBD2. The ends lost 5 bases at V and 2 bases at J; junction bases unmatched: 6. Per the germline V gene, CDR1 is SGHAT and CDR2 is FQNNGV. This CDR3 region has 17 residues. This CDR3 reads CASSPRTSGGITDTQYF. DNA for the CDR3: TGTGCCAGCAGCCCGCGGACTAGCGGGGGGATCACAGATACGCAGTATTTT.

The chain is built from TRBV6-5 and TRBJ1-5; D uncertain. The germline gives CDR1 MNHEY, CDR2 SVGAGI. The CDR3 has 14 amino acids. Trimming stripped 5 bases from V and 6 bases from J, with 14 bases between. Here the CDR3 DNA reads TGTGCCAGCAGTCTCCGGGGAGGAGGTCAGCCCCAGCATTTT. Residues: CASSLRGGGQPQHF.

V usage is TRBV9 and J usage is TRBJ1-2; 12 bases are a match to TRBD1. Germline V gives CDR1 SGDLS, CDR2 YYNGEE. The length of the CDR3 is 15 residues. V was pared by 1 base and J by 8 bases, with 6 bases of the junction left unmatched. The CDR3 DNA follows: TGTGCCAGCAGCGTATCGGGACAGGGGGCGTCCGGCTACACCTTC. It codes for CASSVSGQGASGYTF.

Note on this clone: This specimen includes other DNA sequences encoding the same CDR3. The CDR3 region has the DNA TGTGCCAGCAGCCCTACTAGCACAGATACGCAGTATTTT. Translating it yields CASSPTSTDTQYF. The chain is built from TRBV7-9 and TRBJ2-3; D uncertain. Between the trimmed V and J ends, which lost 5 bases and 0 bases, there was a span of 6 bases. This CDR3 region has 13 residues. The germline gives CDR1 SEHNR, CDR2 FQNEAQ (reference sequence).

The chain employs TRBV2 and TRBJ1-1; 10 positions match TRBD1. This CDR3 region has 14 residues. Germline V lookup: CDR1 SNHLY, CDR2 FYNNEI. J was trimmed by 2 bases and V by 6 bases; bases with no gene match: 3. The CDR3 DNA is TGTGCCAGCAGGGGGACAGGGGTTAACACTGAAGCTTTCTTT. Its translation is CASRGTGVNTEAFF.